A selection of T cell receptor beta chains follows, all from one sample in a study of shared clonotypes between healthy human individuals. Libraries were prepared by immunoSEQ multiplex PCR; TCRdb keeps only in-frame clonotypes and omits some of them. The sample lists about half a million clones; about 80% were seen once. Source material: PBMCs. Every receptor here comes from a middle-aged woman in good health. Some clones in this sample may be carry-over from other donors' samples. The CDR3 runs from the conserved cysteine through the conserved F or W. The D gene is left open where the match is weak. Some rows have no size entry. The others give once, few or many, or a class for an expanded clone.

clone size	D gene	V gene	CDR3 length	J gene	CDR3 DNA	CDR3 protein
few	TRBD1	TRBV5-4	15	TRBJ2-1	TGTGCCAGCAGCGCACCGGGACAGGGCAACAATGAGCAGTTCTTC	CASSAPGQGNNEQFF
NA	NA	TRBV4-1	13	TRBJ1-2	TGCGCCAGCAGCCAAGAGGGGTTTTTTGGCTACACCTTC	CASSQEGFFGYTF
NA	NA	TRBV27	14	TRBJ2-6	TGTGCCAGCAGTTTGTTTTCTGGGGCCAACGTCCTGACTTTC	CASSLFSGANVLTF
NA	NA	TRBV9	15	TRBJ2-7	TGTGCCAGCACCCCGGGGCTAGATCTGGCCTACGAGCAGTACTTC	CASTPGLDLAYEQYF
NA	TRBD1	TRBV29-1	13	TRBJ2-1	TGCAGCGCCTGGGACAGGGGGCCGGATGAGCAGTTCTTC	CSAWDRGPDEQFF
few	TRBD1	TRBV9	16	TRBJ1-1	TGTGCCAGCAGCGTCGGACAGGGGGTTAGGAACACTGAAGCTTTCTTT	CASSVGQGVRNTEAFF
NA	NA	TRBV28	14	TRBJ1-2	TGTGCCAGCAGTTTTGGGATTCTCCGGTATGGCTACACCTTC	CASSFGILRYGYTF
NA	TRBD1	TRBV4-1	15	TRBJ2-1	TGCGCCAGCAGCCGGGGACAGCAACTCTACAATGAGCAGTTCTTC	CASSRGQQLYNEQFF
few	NA	TRBV30	13	TRBJ2-5	TGTGCCTGGAACGACGGGGTCCAAGAGACCCAGTACTTC	CAWNDGVQETQYF
NA	NA	TRBV19	17	TRBJ1-5	TGTGCCAGTAGTATATCCGCCAGGGTGGTAGGCAATCAGCCCCAGCATTTT	CASSISARVVGNQPQHF
NA	NA	TRBV2	12	TRBJ2-7	TGTGCCAGCAGCCGGGACTCCTACGAGCAGTACTTC	CASSRDSYEQYF
NA	NA	TRBV7-3	13	TRBJ2-1	TGTGCCAGCAGCTTAGGTTCCGGCAATGAGCAGTTCTTC	CASSLGSGNEQFF
NA	NA	TRBV23-1	17	TRBJ2-2	TGCGCCAGCAGCCAAGATTCATGGGCAGGGGTCGCAGGGGAGCTGTTTTTT	CASSQDSWAGVAGELFF
once	NA	TRBV2	12	TRBJ2-1	TGTGCCAGCAGTGCTTTCTACAATGAGCAGTTCTTC	CASSAFYNEQFF
NA	TRBD2	TRBV2	16	TRBJ2-2	TGTGCCAGCAGGACGGGACTAGCGGGACCGACAGGGGAGCTGTTTTTT	CASRTGLAGPTGELFF
NA	NA	TRBV2	14	TRBJ2-7	TGTGCCAGCAGTGGCGGTCGGGGTTCCTACGAGCAGTACTTC	CASSGGRGSYEQYF
NA	NA	TRBV27	13	TRBJ1-2	TGTGCCAGCAGTTTCGAGGGGCGAGGTGGCTACACCTTC	CASSFEGRGGYTF
NA	TRBD2	TRBV5-5	16	TRBJ2-1	TGTGCCAGCAGTCCTTCCCCGCAGCGGGAGGACAATGAGCAGTTCTTC	CASSPSPQREDNEQFF
NA	NA	TRBV7-3	15	TRBJ2-1	TGTGCCAGCAGCCCCGCTAGCGTGCCCTACAATGAGCAGTTCTTC	CASSPASVPYNEQFF
NA	NA	TRBV7-9	14	TRBJ2-3	TGTGCCAGCGGCTTTCTGGGGAACACAGATACGCAGTATTTT	CASGFLGNTDTQYF
NA	NA	TRBV7-9	16	TRBJ2-6	TGTGCCAGCAGCCGGACTGCAGTCTCTGGGGCCAACGTCCTGACTTTC	CASSRTAVSGANVLTF
NA	NA	TRBV7-8	14	TRBJ2-1	TGTGCCAGCACTCTGGACCCCGCCTACAATGAGCAGTTCTTC	CASTLDPAYNEQFF
NA	TRBD2	TRBV4-2	19	TRBJ2-1	TGTGCCAGCAGCCAAGACCAACTTATCGGGACTAGCGGGAGAGGTGAGCAGTTCTTC	CASSQDQLIGTSGRGEQFF
NA	TRBD2	TRBV10-3	14	TRBJ2-7	TGTGCCATCAGGGGAGCGGGAGACGCCTACGAGCAGTACTTC	CAIRGAGDAYEQYF
NA	NA	TRBV15	14	TRBJ2-3	TGTGCCACCAGCACGGACCCCCGTGGGAATACGCAGTATTTT	CATSTDPRGNTQYF
NA	NA	TRBV11-2	14	TRBJ2-2	TGTGCCAGCAGGATAGATACGAACACCGGGGAGCTGTTTTTT	CASRIDTNTGELFF
NA	TRBD1	TRBV15	14	TRBJ2-2	TGTGCCACCAGCAGAGCTGACAGGGCCGGGGAGCTGTTTTTT	CATSRADRAGELFF
NA	NA	TRBV9	12	TRBJ2-7	TGTGCCAGCAGCGCAACAGGCTACGAGCAGTACTTC	CASSATGYEQYF
NA	NA	TRBV28	15	TRBJ2-5	TGTGCCAGCAGTTTGTTAACAGGGAACCAAGAGACCCAGTACTTC	CASSLLTGNQETQYF
NA	NA	TRBV29-1	12	TRBJ2-7	TGCAGCGGAGGGGGGACGTGGTACGAGCAGTACTTC	CSGGGTWYEQYF
NA	NA	TRBV7-6	11	TRBJ1-1	TGTGCCAGCAGCCCTCACGCTGAAGCTTTCTTT	CASSPHAEAFF
NA	NA	TRBV5-1	14	TRBJ2-5	TGCGCCAGCAGCCCCCGGACCCCCCAAGAGACCCAGTACTTC	CASSPRTPQETQYF
NA	NA	TRBV7-2	16	TRBJ2-1	TGTGCCAGCAGCTTAATTCCGGAGGGGCCCTACAATGAGCAGTTCTTC	CASSLIPEGPYNEQFF
NA	NA	TRBV7-2	13	TRBJ2-5	TGTGCCAGCAGCTTTTTCGGCGAAGAGACCCAGTACTTC	CASSFFGEETQYF
NA	TRBD2	TRBV11-1	18	TRBJ2-4	TGTGCCAGCAGCTCCGCCGAATTAGCGGGAGGTGGCAAAAACATTCAGTACTTC	CASSSAELAGGGKNIQYF
NA	TRBD1	TRBV28	15	TRBJ1-6	TGTGCCAGCAGTTCAACCGGGACAGCAAATTCACCCCTCCACTTT	CASSSTGTANSPLHF
NA	TRBD2	TRBV7-2	14	TRBJ2-3	TGTGCCAGCAGGCTAGCGGGAAACACAGATACGCAGTATTTT	CASRLAGNTDTQYF
NA	NA	TRBV7-3	14	TRBJ2-1	TGTGCCAGCAGCCCCGGGACCGCCTACAATGAGCAGTTCTTC	CASSPGTAYNEQFF
few	NA	TRBV4-1	16	TRBJ1-1	TGCGCCAGCAGCCAAGATTGGCGAGGAAGGAACACTGAAGCTTTCTTT	CASSQDWRGRNTEAFF
NA	NA	TRBV7-2	15	TRBJ2-5	TGTGCCAGCAGCTTGTTTGGTAGGGGGGGAGAGACCCAGTACTTC	CASSLFGRGGETQYF
NA	NA	TRBV18	12	TRBJ2-7	TGTGCCAGCTCACCGGACCCCTACGAGCAGTACTTC	CASSPDPYEQYF
NA	TRBD2	TRBV4-1	14	TRBJ2-1	TGCGCCAGCAGCTTCGCGGGAGGTAAAAATGAGCAGTTCTTC	CASSFAGGKNEQFF
NA	NA	TRBV9	15	TRBJ2-7	TGTGCCAGCAGCGTAAATGACTGGGGAGCGTACGAGCAGTACTTC	CASSVNDWGAYEQYF